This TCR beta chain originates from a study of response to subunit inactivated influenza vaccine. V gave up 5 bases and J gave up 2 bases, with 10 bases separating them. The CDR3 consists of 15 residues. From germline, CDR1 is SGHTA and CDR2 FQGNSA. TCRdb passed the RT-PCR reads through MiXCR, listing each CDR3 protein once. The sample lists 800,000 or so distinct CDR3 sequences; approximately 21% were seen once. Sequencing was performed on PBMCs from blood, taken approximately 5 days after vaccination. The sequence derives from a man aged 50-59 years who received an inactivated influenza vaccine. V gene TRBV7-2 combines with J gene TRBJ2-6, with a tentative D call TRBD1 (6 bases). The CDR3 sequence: CASSRRTAGANVLTF. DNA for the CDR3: TGTGCCAGCAGCCGCAGGACAGCTGGGGCCAACGTCCTGACTTTC.